This T cell receptor beta chain is drawn from a study of radiation and T cells in renal cell carcinoma. The protocol was immunoSEQ multiplex PCR, while the TCRdb copy is restricted to in-frame clones and leaves out a portion. In the table there are tens of thousands of clones, roughly nine tenths of which are singletons. The time point here: blood 4 weeks post-SBRT, at nephrectomy. Treatment: 15 Gy SBRT to primary tumor, nephrectomy 4 weeks later. Blood was sampled at baseline, 2 weeks and 4 weeks after SBRT. The ends were cut back, 1 base at V and 4 bases at J, with 13 bases in the middle. Germline V gene sequence: CDR1 MGHRA, CDR2 YSYEKL. The CDR3 has 15 residues.

This TCR came from a woman between 70 and 85 years old with renal cell carcinoma. V and J are TRBV4-1 and TRBJ1-2; TRBD1 might be the D (5 bases). Here the sequenced sample was blood, taken from a patient whose treatment included radiotherapy and nephrectomy. The CDR3 DNA follows: TGCGCCAGCAGCCAAGGTCAGGGCAGCTCCTATGGCTACACCTTC. The encoded protein is CASSQGQGSSYGYTF.